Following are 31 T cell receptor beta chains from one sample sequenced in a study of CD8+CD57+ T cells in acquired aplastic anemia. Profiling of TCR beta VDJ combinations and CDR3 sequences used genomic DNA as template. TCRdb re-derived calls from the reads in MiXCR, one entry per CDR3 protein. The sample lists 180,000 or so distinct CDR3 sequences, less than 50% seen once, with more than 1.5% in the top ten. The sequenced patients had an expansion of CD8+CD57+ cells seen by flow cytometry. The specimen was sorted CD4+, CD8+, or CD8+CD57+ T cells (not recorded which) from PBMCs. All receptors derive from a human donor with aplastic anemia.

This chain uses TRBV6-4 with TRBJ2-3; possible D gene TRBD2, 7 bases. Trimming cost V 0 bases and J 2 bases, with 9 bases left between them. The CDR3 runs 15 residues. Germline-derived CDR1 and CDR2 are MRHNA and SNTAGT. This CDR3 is CASSDSGGATDTQYF. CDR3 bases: TGTGCCAGCAGTGACTCGGGGGGGGCCACAGATACGCAGTATTTT.

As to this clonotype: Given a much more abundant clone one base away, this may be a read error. In DNA, the CDR3 is TGCGCCAGCAGCACCGAGGGGCGCCCTGGAAACACCATATATTTT. Translating it yields CASSTEGRPGNTIYF. This chain uses TRBV5-1 with TRBJ1-3, with a weak D call TRBD1 (5 bases). Germline V gives CDR1 SGHRS, CDR2 YFSETQ. The CDR3 is 15 amino acids. Trimming removed 4 bases from V and 2 bases from J, with 13 bases in between.

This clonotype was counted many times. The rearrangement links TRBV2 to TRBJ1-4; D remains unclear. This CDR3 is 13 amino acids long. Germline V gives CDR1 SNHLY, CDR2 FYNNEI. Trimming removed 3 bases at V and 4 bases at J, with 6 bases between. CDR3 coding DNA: TGTGCCAGCAGTGAGGAGGTTAATGAAAAACTGTTTTTT. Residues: CASSEEVNEKLFF. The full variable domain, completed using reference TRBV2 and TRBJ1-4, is EPEVTQTPSHQVTQMGQEVILRCVPISNHLYFYWYRQILGQKVEFLVSFYNNEISEKSEIFDDQFSVERPDGSNFTLKIRSTKLEDSAMYFCASSEEVNEKLFFGSGTQLSVL.

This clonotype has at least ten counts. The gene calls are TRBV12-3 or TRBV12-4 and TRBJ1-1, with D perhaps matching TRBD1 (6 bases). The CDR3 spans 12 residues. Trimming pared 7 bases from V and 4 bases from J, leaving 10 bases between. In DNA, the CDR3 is TGTGCCAGCACCGAACAGGGCACTGAAGCTTTCTTT. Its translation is CASTEQGTEAFF.

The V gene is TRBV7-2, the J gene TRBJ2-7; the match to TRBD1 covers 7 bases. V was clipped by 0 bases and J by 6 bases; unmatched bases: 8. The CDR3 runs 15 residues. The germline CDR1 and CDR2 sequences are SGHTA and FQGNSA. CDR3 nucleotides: TGTGCCAGCAGCTTAGCTTGGGACAGCAGTGGCGAGCAGTACTTC. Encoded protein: CASSLAWDSSGEQYF.

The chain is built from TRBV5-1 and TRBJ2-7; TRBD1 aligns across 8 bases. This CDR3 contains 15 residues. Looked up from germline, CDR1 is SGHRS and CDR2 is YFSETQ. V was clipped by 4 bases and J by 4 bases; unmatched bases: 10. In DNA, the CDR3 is TGCGCCAGCAGCCCAGGGGGCAGTCTAGTTTACGAGCAGTACTTC. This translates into CASSPGGSLVYEQYF.

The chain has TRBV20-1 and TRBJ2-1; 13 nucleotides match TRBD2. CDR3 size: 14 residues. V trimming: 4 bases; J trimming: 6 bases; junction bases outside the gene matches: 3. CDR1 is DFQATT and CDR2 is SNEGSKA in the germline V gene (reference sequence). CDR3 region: CSATTSGGANEQFF. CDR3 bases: TGCAGTGCTACAACTAGCGGGGGGGCCAATGAGCAGTTCTTC.

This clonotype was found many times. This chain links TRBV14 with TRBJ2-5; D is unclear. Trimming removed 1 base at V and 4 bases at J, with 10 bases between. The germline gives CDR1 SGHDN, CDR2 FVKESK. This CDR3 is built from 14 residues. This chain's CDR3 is CASSQVLNIETQYF. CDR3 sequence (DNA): TGTGCCAGCAGCCAAGTCCTGAACATAGAGACCCAGTACTTC.

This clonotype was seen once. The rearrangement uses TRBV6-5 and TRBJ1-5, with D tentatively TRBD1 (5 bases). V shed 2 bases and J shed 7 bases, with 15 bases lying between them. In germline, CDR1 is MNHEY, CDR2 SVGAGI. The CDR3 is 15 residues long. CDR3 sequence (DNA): TGTGCCAGCAGTTACCCTGGGGACCACAGGCAGCCCCAGCATTTT. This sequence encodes CASSYPGDHRQPQHF.

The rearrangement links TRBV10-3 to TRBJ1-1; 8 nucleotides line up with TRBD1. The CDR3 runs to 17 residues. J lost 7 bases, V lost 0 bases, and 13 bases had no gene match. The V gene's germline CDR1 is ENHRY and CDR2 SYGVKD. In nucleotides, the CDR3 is TGTGCCATCAGTGAGTCCCCAGGACAGGGTCGTAGGAGTGAAGCTTTCTTT. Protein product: CAISESPGQGRRSEAFF.

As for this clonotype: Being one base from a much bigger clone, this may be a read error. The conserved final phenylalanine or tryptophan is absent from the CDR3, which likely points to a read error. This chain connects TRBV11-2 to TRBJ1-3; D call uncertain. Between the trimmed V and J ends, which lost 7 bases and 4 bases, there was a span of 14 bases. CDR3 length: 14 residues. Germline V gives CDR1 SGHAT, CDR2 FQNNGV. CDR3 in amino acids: CASNHAGSGNTIYS. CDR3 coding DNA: TGTGCCAGCAACCACGCCGGATCAGGAAACACCATATATTCT.

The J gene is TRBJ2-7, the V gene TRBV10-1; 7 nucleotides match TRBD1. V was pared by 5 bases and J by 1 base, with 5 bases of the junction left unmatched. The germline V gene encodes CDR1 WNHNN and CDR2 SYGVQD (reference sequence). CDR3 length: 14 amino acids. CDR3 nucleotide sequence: TGCGCCAGCAGTATCGACAGGGCTTCCTACGAGCAGTACTTC. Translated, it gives CASSIDRASYEQYF.

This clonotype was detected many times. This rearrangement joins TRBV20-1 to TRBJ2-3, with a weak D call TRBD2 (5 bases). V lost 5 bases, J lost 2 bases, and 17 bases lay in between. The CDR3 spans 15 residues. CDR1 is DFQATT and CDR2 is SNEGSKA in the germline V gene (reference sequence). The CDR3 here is CSAPNRETTTDTQYF. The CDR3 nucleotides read TGCAGTGCTCCTAACCGGGAAACCACCACAGATACGCAGTATTTT.

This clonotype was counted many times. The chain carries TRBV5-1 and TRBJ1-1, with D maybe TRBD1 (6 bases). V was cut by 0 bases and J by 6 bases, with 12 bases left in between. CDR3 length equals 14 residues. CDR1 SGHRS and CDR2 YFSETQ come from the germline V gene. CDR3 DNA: TGCGCCAGCAGCTTGGGTCAGGGGCCGGCTGAAGCTTTCTTT. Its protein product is CASSLGQGPAEAFF.

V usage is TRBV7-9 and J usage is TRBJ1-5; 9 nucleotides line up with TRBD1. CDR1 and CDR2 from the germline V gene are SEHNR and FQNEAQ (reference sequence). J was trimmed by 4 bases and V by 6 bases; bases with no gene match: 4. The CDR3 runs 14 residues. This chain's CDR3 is CASRPTGGNQPQHF. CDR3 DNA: TGTGCCAGCAGGCCGACAGGGGGAAATCAGCCCCAGCATTTT.

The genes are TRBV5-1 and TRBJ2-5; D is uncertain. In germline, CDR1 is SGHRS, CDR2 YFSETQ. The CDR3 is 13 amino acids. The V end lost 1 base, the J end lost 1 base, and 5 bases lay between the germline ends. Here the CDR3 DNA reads TGCGCCAGCAGCTTGTCCGTCCAAGAGACCCAGTACTTC. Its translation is CASSLSVQETQYF.

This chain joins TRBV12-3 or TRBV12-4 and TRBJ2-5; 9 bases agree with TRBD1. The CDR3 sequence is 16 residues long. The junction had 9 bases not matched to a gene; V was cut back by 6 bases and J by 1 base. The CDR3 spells CASSRGQGRLQETQYF. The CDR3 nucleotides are TGTGCCAGCAGCCGAGGACAGGGGCGGCTCCAAGAGACCCAGTACTTC.

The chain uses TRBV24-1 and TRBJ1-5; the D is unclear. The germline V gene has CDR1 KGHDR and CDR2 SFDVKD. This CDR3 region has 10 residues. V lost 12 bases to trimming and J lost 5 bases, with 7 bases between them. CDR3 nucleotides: TGTGCCGCCGGCGATCAGCCCCAGCATTTT. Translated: CAAGDQPQHF.

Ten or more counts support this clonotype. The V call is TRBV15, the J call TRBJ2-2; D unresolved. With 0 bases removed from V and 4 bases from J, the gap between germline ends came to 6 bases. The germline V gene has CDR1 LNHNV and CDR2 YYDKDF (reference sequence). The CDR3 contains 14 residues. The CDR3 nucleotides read TGTGCCACCAGCAGAGATGCGAGCACCGGGGAGCTGTTTTTT. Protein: CATSRDASTGELFF.

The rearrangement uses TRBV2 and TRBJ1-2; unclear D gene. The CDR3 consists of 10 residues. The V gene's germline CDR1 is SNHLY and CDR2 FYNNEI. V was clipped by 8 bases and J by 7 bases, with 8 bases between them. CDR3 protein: CASPGGGYTF. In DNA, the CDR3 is TGTGCCAGCCCCGGTGGTGGCTACACCTTC. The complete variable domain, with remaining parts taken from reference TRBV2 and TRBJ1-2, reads EPEVTQTPSHQVTQMGQEVILRCVPISNHLYFYWYRQILGQKVEFLVSFYNNEISEKSEIFDDQFSVERPDGSNFTLKIRSTKLEDSAMYFCASPGGGYTFGSGTRLTVV.

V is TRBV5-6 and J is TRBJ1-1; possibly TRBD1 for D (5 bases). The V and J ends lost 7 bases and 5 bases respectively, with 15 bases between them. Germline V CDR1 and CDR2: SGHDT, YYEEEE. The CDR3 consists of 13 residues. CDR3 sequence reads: CASHPRGRTEAFF. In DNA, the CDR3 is TGTGCCAGCCACCCCCGGGGACGGACTGAAGCTTTCTTT.

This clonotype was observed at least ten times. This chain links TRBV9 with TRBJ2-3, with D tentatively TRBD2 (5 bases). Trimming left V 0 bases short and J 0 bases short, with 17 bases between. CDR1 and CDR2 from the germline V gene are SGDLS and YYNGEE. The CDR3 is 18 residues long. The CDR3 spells CASSVAAGGRVSTDTQYF. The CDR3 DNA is TGTGCCAGCAGCGTAGCGGCGGGCGGGCGGGTTAGCACAGATACGCAGTATTTT.

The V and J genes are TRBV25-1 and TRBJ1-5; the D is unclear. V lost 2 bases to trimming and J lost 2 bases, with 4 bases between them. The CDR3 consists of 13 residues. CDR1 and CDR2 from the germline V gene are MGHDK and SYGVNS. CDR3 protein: CASSEPGNQPQHF. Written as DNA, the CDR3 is TGTGCCAGCAGTGAACCGGGCAATCAGCCCCAGCATTTT.

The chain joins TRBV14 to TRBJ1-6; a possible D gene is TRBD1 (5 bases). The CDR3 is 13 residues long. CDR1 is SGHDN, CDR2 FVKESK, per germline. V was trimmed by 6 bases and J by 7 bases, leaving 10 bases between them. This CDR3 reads CASSETENSPLHF. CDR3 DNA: TGTGCCAGCAGTGAGACAGAGAATTCACCCCTCCACTTT.

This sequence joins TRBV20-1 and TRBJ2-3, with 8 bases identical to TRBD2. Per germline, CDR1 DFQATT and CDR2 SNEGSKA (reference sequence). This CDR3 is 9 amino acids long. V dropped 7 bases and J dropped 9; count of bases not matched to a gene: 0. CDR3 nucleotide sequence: TGCAGTGTAGCGGGGACGCAGTATTTT. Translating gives CSVAGTQYF.

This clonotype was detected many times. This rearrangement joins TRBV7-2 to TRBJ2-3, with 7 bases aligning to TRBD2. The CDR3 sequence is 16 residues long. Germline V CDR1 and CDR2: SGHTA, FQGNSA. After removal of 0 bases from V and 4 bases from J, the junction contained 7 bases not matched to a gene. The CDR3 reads CASSLAGTKGPDTQYF. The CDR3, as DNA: TGTGCCAGCAGCTTAGCCGGGACTAAGGGCCCAGATACGCAGTATTTT.

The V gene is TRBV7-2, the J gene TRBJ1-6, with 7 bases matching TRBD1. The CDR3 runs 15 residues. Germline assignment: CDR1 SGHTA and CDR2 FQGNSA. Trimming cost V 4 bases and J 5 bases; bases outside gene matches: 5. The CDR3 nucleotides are TGTGCCAGCAGCTCAAGACAGGGTGATAATTCACCCCTCCACTTT. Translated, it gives CASSSRQGDNSPLHF.

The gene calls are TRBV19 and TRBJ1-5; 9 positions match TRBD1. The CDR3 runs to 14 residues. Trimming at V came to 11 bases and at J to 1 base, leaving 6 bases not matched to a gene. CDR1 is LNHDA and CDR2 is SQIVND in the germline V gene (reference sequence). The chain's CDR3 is CAVDRGMSNQPQHF. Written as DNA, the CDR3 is TGTGCCGTCGACAGGGGGATGAGCAATCAGCCCCAGCATTTT.

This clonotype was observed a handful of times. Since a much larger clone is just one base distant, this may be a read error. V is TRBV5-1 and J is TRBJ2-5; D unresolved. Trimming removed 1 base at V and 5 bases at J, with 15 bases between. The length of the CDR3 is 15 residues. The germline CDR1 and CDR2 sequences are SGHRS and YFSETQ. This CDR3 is CASSLSEDGWETQYF. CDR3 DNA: TGCGCCAGCAGCTTGTCGGAAGACGGTTGGGAGACCCAGTACTTC.

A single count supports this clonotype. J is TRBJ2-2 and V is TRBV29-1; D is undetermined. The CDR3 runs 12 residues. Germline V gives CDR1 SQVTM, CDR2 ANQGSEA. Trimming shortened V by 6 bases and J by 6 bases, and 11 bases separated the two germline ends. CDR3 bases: TGCAGCGTCCCCAGAGGATCCGGGGAGCTGTTTTTT. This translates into CSVPRGSGELFF.

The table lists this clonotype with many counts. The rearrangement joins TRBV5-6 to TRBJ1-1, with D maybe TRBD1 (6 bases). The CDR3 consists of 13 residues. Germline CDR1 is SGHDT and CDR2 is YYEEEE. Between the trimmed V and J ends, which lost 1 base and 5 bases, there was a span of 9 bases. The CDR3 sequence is CASSLTGSTEAFF. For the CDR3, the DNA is TGTGCCAGCAGCTTGACAGGGTCTACTGAAGCTTTCTTT.